A selection of T cell receptor beta chains follows, all from one sample in a study of high-grade serous ovarian cancer treatment subgroups. Measured with immunoSEQ multiplex PCR; TCRdb has only the in-frame clones, and not every one. The profile covers 4,300 or so clones, with 65% to 80% appearing a single time and less than 15% taken by the ten largest. Sequencing was performed on tumor tissue. These receptors originate from a human donor with high-grade serous ovarian cancer. CDR3s include the opening cysteine and the closing phenylalanine or tryptophan. A D gene is named only where the DNA matches it firmly. The size entry is marked missing in some rows and otherwise reads once, few, many or a size class.

>TRBD1|.|TRBJ2-3|TRBV5-4
TGTGCCAGCAGCTTGGGACAGGGGTCAGATACGCAGTATTTT
CASSLGQGSDTQYF
>.|once|TRBJ1-1|TRBV13
TGTGCCAGCAGCCCCGGCGCCTCGGAAGCTTTCTTT
CASSPGASEAFF
>.|.|TRBJ2-1|TRBV11-2
TGTGCCAGCAGCTTAGTGGGTGGAGAGCAGTTCTTC
CASSLVGGEQFF
>.|.|TRBJ1-1|TRBV13
TGTGCCAGCAGCTTGACCCAGAACACTGAAGCTTTCTTT
CASSLTQNTEAFF
>.|.|TRBJ1-1|TRBV5-1
TGCGCCAGCAGCGGGAACATGAACACTGAAGCTTTCTTT
CASSGNMNTEAFF
>.|.|TRBJ2-3|TRBV6-5
TGTGCCAGCAGACAAGGAGGGATCACAGATACGCAGTATTTT
CASRQGGITDTQYF
>.|few|TRBJ1-1|TRBV19
TGTGCCAGTAGCTCAGGATTGATAAAGACTGAAGCTTTCTTT
CASSSGLIKTEAFF
>.|.|TRBJ1-1|TRBV2
TGTGCCAGCAGTGGGGGGGCAGGGAGACGGACTGAAGCTTTCTTT
CASSGGAGRRTEAFF
>TRBD1|few|TRBJ1-2|TRBV27
TGTGCCAGCAGGGAGGGCCCTTGGGACAGTAACCCATATGATGGCTACACCTTC
CASREGPWDSNPYDGYTF
>.|once|TRBJ1-6|TRBV6-5
TGTGCCAGCAGACAAGGGGGGTTGACAGCACCCCTCCACTTT
CASRQGGLTAPLHF
>.|.|TRBJ2-7|TRBV19
TGTGCCAGTAGCGATCTCTACGAGCAGTACTTC
CASSDLYEQYF
>TRBD2|few|TRBJ2-5|TRBV7-2
TGTGCCAGCATCCAAGCGGGGGGGGAGACCCAGTACTTC
CASIQAGGETQYF
>.|.|TRBJ2-1|TRBV10-1
TGCGCCAGCAGTGAGTGGGAGACTTCGGCCAATGAGCAGTTCTTC
CASSEWETSANEQFF
>.|.|TRBJ1-2|TRBV9
TGTGCCAGCAGGCCCCCCGATGGGGGCTATGGCTACACCTTC
CASRPPDGGYGYTF
>.|.|TRBJ1-1|TRBV30
TGTGCCTGGACGACTGGAGCAGCAGCTTTCTTT
CAWTTGAAAFF
>.|.|TRBJ1-2|TRBV6-5
TGTGCCAGCAGTTACTCGTCCCCCGGTGGCTATGGCTACACCTTC
CASSYSSPGGYGYTF
>TRBD1|few|TRBJ1-4|TRBV4-3
TGCGCCAGCAGCCTCCTCCTTCCGGGACAGGGTACAACTAATGAAAAACTGTTTTTT
CASSLLLPGQGTTNEKLFF
>.|.|TRBJ2-3|TRBV19
TGTGCCAGTACAAACCTGGCGGGGGCTAGCACAGATACGCAGTATTTT
CASTNLAGASTDTQYF
>.|few|TRBJ1-2|TRBV19
TGTGCCAGTAGGCAAGGCGGGGGCGGCTATGGCTACACCTTC
CASRQGGGGYGYTF
>.|.|TRBJ2-2|TRBV12-5
TGTGCTAGTGGCCCCCGACAGCGAGGGAACACCGGGGAGCTGTTTTTT
CASGPRQRGNTGELFF
>.|.|TRBJ1-4|TRBV18
TGTGCCAGCTCACCCTACCGACACGCAACTAATGAAAAACTGTTTTTT
CASSPYRHATNEKLFF
>.|.|TRBJ2-1|TRBV25-1
TGTGCCAGCAGAACAGGGCTCTACAATGAGCAGTTCTTC
CASRTGLYNEQFF
>.|.|TRBJ2-2|TRBV5-1
TGCGCCAGCAGCTTGGAACGAGTGCCCGGGGAGCTGTTTTTT
CASSLERVPGELFF
>.|.|TRBJ2-2|TRBV2
TGTGCCAGCTACATGGGGGCCCGGAACACCGGGGAGCTGTTTTTT
CASYMGARNTGELFF
>.|once|TRBJ1-5|TRBV4-1
TGCGCCAGCAGCCAAGATCTCCGGGGGGGGGAGCCCCAGCATTTT
CASSQDLRGGEPQHF
>.|.|TRBJ2-7|TRBV5-4
TGTGCCAGCACCGACTCGGCGGGGAGCTCCTACGAGCAGTACTTC
CASTDSAGSSYEQYF
>TRBD1|.|TRBJ1-2|TRBV27
TGTGCCAGCACCTCCTCGACAGGGTCGTATGGCTACACCTTC
CASTSSTGSYGYTF
>.|.|TRBJ1-5|TRBV7-2
TGTGCCAGCAGCTCAAGCTCCAATCAGCCCCAGCATTTT
CASSSSSNQPQHF
>TRBD1|.|TRBJ1-2|TRBV15
TGTGCCACCAGCCGTTTCCGGGACAGGGATGAAAATGGCTACACCTTC
CATSRFRDRDENGYTF
>TRBD1|.|TRBJ2-2|TRBV9
TGTGCCAGCAGCGGACGGGACAGACTTACCGGGGAGCTGTTTTTT
CASSGRDRLTGELFF
>.|.|TRBJ1-2|TRBV18
TGTGCCAGCTCACGCAAACCCCTAGGAATGGAGGGCTACACCTTC
CASSRKPLGMEGYTF
>TRBD1|.|TRBJ1-2|TRBV18
TGTGCCAGCTCACCTACGGACAGGGGAAACTATGGCTACACCTTC
CASSPTDRGNYGYTF
>TRBD1|few|TRBJ1-6|TRBV7-2
TGTGCCAGCAGCTCCCGACAGGGAGGAGGGTCACCCCTCCACTTT
CASSSRQGGGSPLHF
>TRBD2|medium-sized|TRBJ2-1|TRBV5-1
TGCGCCAGCAGCAATCTAGCGGGGGGCTACAATGAGCAGTTCTTC
CASSNLAGGYNEQFF
>TRBD2|.|TRBJ2-3|TRBV7-8
TGTGCCAGCAGCCCTTGGACTAGCGGGGATTTCACAGATACGCAGTATTTT
CASSPWTSGDFTDTQYF
>.|.|TRBJ2-5|TRBV9
TGTGCCAGCAGCCCTCAGGGGTTCGAGACCCAGTACTTC
CASSPQGFETQYF
>.|.|TRBJ2-6|TRBV10-3
TGTGCCATCAGCCTCTTGGCAGCCTCGCACTCTGGGGCCAACGTCCTGACTTTC
CAISLLAASHSGANVLTF
>.|few|TRBJ2-1|TRBV5-8
TGTGCCAGCAGCTTGGGGCAGCTATCCAATGAGCAGTTCTTC
CASSLGQLSNEQFF
>.|medium-sized|TRBJ1-5|TRBV11-1
TGTGCCAGCAGCTTAGTAGAACAGCACAATCAGCCCCAGCATTTT
CASSLVEQHNQPQHF
>.|once|TRBJ2-7|TRBV27
TGTGCCAGCAGGCGATCCGGTCCGGCCTACGAGCAGTACTTC
CASRRSGPAYEQYF
>.|.|TRBJ1-2|TRBV7-8
TGTGCCAGCAGCCCCCAATCGACTAGCCTATATGGCTACACCTTC
CASSPQSTSLYGYTF
>TRBD2|few|TRBJ2-1|TRBV19
TGTGCCAGTACTATGACTAGCGGAGCTTACAATGAGCAGTTCTTC
CASTMTSGAYNEQFF
>.|.|TRBJ1-1|TRBV6-1
TGTGCCAGCAGGGTCGTTAAGAACACTGAAGCTTTCTTT
CASRVVKNTEAFF
>.|.|TRBJ2-7|TRBV7-8
TGTGCCAGCAGCTTATCCCCATCCTACGAGCAGTACTTC
CASSLSPSYEQYF